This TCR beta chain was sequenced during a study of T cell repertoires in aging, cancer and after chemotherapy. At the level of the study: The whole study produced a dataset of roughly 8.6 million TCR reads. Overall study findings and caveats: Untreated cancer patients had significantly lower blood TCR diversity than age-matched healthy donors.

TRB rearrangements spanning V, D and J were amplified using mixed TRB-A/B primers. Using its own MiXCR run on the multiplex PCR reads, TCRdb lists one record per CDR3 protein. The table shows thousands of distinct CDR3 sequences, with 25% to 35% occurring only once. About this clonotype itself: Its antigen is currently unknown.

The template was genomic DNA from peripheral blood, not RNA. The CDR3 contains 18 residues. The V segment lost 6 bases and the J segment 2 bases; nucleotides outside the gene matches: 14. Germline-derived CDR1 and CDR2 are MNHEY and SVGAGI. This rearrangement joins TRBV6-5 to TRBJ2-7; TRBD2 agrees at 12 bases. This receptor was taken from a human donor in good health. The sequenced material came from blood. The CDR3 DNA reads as TGTGCCAGCAGCTCCTTTCTAGCGGGGGGGTCACGCCCCTACGAGCAGTACTTC. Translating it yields CASSSFLAGGSRPYEQYF.